This TCR beta chain comes out of a study of OX40 agonist ivuxolimab in advanced cancers. Study information: A male proportion of just over 80% was recorded, with mean age about 60 years and range roughly 23 to 79.

In the case of this clone: Its antigen is not identified.

Findings of the study overall: Clones of CD4+ and CD8+ blood T cells grew by week 6 at doses of 0.1 to 3.0 mg/kg.

CDR1 is MDHEN and CDR2 is SYDVKM in the germline V gene. This CDR3 spans 18 amino acids. The V gene end was trimmed by 9 bases and the J gene end by 8 bases; junction bases not matched to a gene: 17. This table comes from immunoSEQ multiplex PCR, and its TCRdb copy is limited to in-frame clones, with some not included. The data show more than 60,000 clones, 80% to 90% seen once. This sample comprised CD4+ or CD8+ T cells sorted from blood, obtained in a trial of the OX40 agonist ivuxolimab. The rearrangement uses TRBV28 and TRBJ2-1, with 15 bases identical to TRBD2. The source of this sequence is an adult with an advanced solid tumor such as melanoma, head and neck, liver or kidney cancer. CDR3 sequence: CASNPGLAGGSITYEQFF. CDR3 nucleotides: TGTGCCAGTAACCCAGGACTAGCGGGAGGGTCCATTACATATGAGCAGTTCTTC.